The clone carrying this T cell receptor (beta chain) was found a few times. This sample stems from a study of blood T cells in healthy people across ages. Combining a sample-barcoded 5' primer with a J-beta primer mix, a second PCR ran for about 6 to 12 cycles. Using its own MiXCR run on the 5' RACE reads, TCRdb lists one record per CDR3 protein. Of approximately 2,000,000 distinct CDR3 sequences in the sample, roughly 43% were seen once. Trimming at V came to 1 base and at J to 5 bases, leaving 11 bases not matched to a gene. Germline V CDR1 and CDR2: SGHVS, FNYEAQ. The length of the CDR3 is 17 residues.

This clonotype was sampled from a human donor in good health. The rearrangement links TRBV7-6 to TRBJ2-5, with 9 bases aligning to TRBD2. The sequencing sample was made of blood. The CDR3 loop is CASSLVMSGGFSETQYF. CDR3 coding DNA: TGTGCCAGCAGCTTAGTTATGAGCGGGGGGTTTTCTGAGACCCAGTACTTC.